This T cell receptor beta chain was recovered during a study of hypomethylating agent response in myelodysplastic syndrome (dated by TCRdb to the early 2020s). About the investigation overall: The hypomethylating agents azacitidine (8 of 11) or decitabine (3 of 11) were used to treat the patients. Complete response or hematologic improvement was achieved by six patients, and roughly five patients were classified as non-responders. Of the myelodysplastic syndrome patients in the cohort, several were male and 2 were female. The most frequent mutation was TET2, found in about 45% of the 11 patients. A mean patient age of around 70 +/- 6 years was recorded, and a diploid cytogenetic profile was observed most commonly. Complete response or hematologic improvement counted as response, and patients meeting neither criterion were classed as non-responders.

T-cell subsets were not sorted, and bulk bone marrow was analyzed instead. Bone marrow from some twelve myelodysplastic syndrome patients, collected before and after hypomethylating agent therapy, underwent immunosequencing of the TCR beta CDR3 regions. To track the repertoire longitudinally, every patient provided one baseline bone marrow along with two to three bone marrows taken at different post-treatment timepoints. Genomic DNA was isolated from whole bone marrow, and DNA quality was assessed with TapeStation, NanoDrop OneC and PicoGreen assays. The germline V gene supplies CDR1 MDHEN and CDR2 SYDVKM. For this chain, trimming is 2 bases at the V end and 3 bases at the J end, and the number of junction bases without a gene match is 8. The CDR3 sequence holds 17 residues, the cysteine and phenylalanine included. The only DNA kept is the CDR3, 51 bases in frame from the first base. Points on this clone: This clone's antigen is unknown. One base away there is no much larger clone; base qualities are not given.

Points the paper makes about the study in general: A possible recognition of novel MDS antigens by the shared GLIPH2 clusters was not confirmed and needs experimental validation. Only around ten patients were analyzed, so the cohort was small. Healthy control donors were not age-matched to MDS patients, which could have impacted the MDS versus healthy comparison. Responders more often showed novel clonotypes emerging, while non-responders displayed more contracted clonotypes after treatment. No significant change in richness, rarefaction diversity or clonality was detected after hypomethylating agent treatment, either across all patients or within response groups.

The library was built by means of the immunoSEQ multiplex PCR assay. Each sample was run at survey resolution as two replicates of around 200 ng apiece, for a total of approximately 400 ng of DNA. Rearranged TCRB sequences in genomic DNA were detected with the hsTCRB kit using multiplex PCR primers targeting V and J genes. The first PCR used the QIAGEN Multiplex PCR Kit for around 33 cycles to amplify the CDR3 region. Sample barcodes and Illumina adapters were added to each replicate in a roughly 8-cycle second PCR. Quantification of the pooled libraries was done with a QuantStudio 6 and the KAPA library quantification kit. Approximately 15 pM of pooled libraries went onto an Illumina MiSeq for sequencing, using single-end reads of 156 cycles plus an index read of 15 cycles. The original pipeline was this. Of fewer than 200,000 unique clonotypes, approximately 1.8% were flagged by VDJdb annotation as previously reported viral-epitope-specific. The immunoSEQ Data Assistant and immunoSEQ Analyzer turned the raw reads into TCRB repertoires that were normalized and annotated. Clonotype analysis used the immunarch R package version 0.6.5 and BioAnalyzer. Before richness was estimated, every repertoire was downsampled to match the clone count of the smallest repertoire. Fisher's exact tests classified clonotypes as expanded, contracted or novel, with novel meaning zero frequency before treatment. Significantly changed CDR3 beta sequences were clustered with GLIPH2 using simulation_depth=1000 and kmer_min_depth=3, and CDR3s shorter than five residues were excluded. In its TCRdb copy, this immuneACCESS table keeps in-frame sequences only and misses some clones. Where compared with another copy, unresolved V genes explain less than half of these, and the others have no known cause. V, J and clone size reflect that table, while D and trimming were determined from the DNA. The sample table holds more than 9,000 clones, of which about 83% were seen once. Roughly 4% of the sample rests with the top ten.

The clonotype originates from a human donor with myelodysplastic syndrome. The material sequenced was bone marrow, taken before or after starting hypomethylating agent treatment for myelodysplastic syndrome (not recorded which). The V and J segments used are TRBV28 and TRBJ1-5; 9 bases in the middle match TRBD1. The nucleotide sequence reads as follows: TGTGCCAGCAGTTTAACAGGGGGCGCGTTTTACAATCAGCCCCAGCATTTT. Its protein reads: CASSLTGGAFYNQPQHF.